A selection of T cell receptor beta chains follows, all from one sample in a study of early T cells in non-severe SARS-CoV-2 infection. One entry per CDR3 protein, called by TCRdb with MiXCR from the 5' RACE reads. The sample lists about 90,000 distinct CDR3 sequences, about 12% occurring once. The source was whole blood, collected at baseline. All receptors come from an adult who was a healthcare worker with PCR-confirmed SARS-CoV-2 infection or an uninfected control (not recorded which). Both conserved end residues are part of each CDR3. The order of the fields is D gene, J gene, V gene, clone size, CDR3 protein, CDR3 DNA. A D gene is named only where the DNA matches it firmly. Some rows mark clone size as missing; the rest say once, few, many or name a class of expanded clone.

. | TRBJ1-2 | TRBV24-1 | once | CATSDFPGSYYGYTF | TGTGCCACCAGTGATTTCCCAGGGAGCTACTATGGCTACACCTTC
. | TRBJ1-6 | TRBV5-1 | . | CASSLGSLSYNSPLHF | TGCGCCAGCAGCTTGGGTAGCCTCTCCTATAATTCACCCCTCCACTTT
TRBD1 | TRBJ1-3 | TRBV6-1 | many | CASLKLGDRGLGNTIYF | TGTGCCAGCCTAAAGCTCGGAGACAGGGGGCTTGGAAACACCATATATTTT
. | TRBJ2-3 | TRBV28 | . | CASTGDNTQYF | TGTGCCAGCACGGGGGATAATACGCAGTATTTT
. | TRBJ2-1 | TRBV12-3/TRBV12-4 | many | CASSFTTSLEQFF | TGTGCCAGCAGTTTTACGACATCTTTGGAGCAGTTCTTC
. | TRBJ2-2 | TRBV9 | few | CASSVEVNTLELFF | TGTGCCAGCAGCGTAGAGGTGAACACCCTGGAGCTGTTTTTT
. | TRBJ2-7 | TRBV2 | few | CASSDRLTREQYF | TGTGCCAGCAGTGATAGATTAACACGCGAGCAGTACTTC
TRBD2 | TRBJ2-1 | TRBV29-1 | . | CSVGGRLANNEQFF | TGCAGCGTTGGGGGGAGACTAGCGAACAATGAGCAGTTCTTC
. | TRBJ2-2 | TRBV7-3 | . | CASSLITGAGELFF | TGTGCCAGCAGCTTAATTACCGGGGCCGGGGAGCTGTTTTTT
. | TRBJ2-7 | TRBV7-2 | . | CASSGEGGEQYF | TGTGCCAGCAGCGGGGAGGGGGGCGAGCAGTACTTC
TRBD2 | TRBJ2-1 | TRBV4-1 | few | CASSRKIETSEQFF | TGCGCCAGCAGCCGGAAGATTGAGACTAGCGAGCAGTTCTTC
. | TRBJ2-5 | TRBV7-2 | . | CASSLGGSGTGETQYF | TGTGCCAGCAGCTTAGGAGGGAGTGGGACGGGAGAGACCCAGTACTTC
TRBD1 | TRBJ1-6 | TRBV28 | few | CASSPGGRSYNSPLHF | TGTGCCAGCAGTCCAGGGGGACGCTCCTATAATTCACCCCTCCACTTT
TRBD2 | TRBJ2-2 | TRBV11-2 | few | CASSPTGPFSGRATTGELFF | TGTGCCAGCAGCCCTACAGGACCATTTAGCGGGAGGGCCACCACCGGGGAGCTGTTTTTT
. | TRBJ2-1 | TRBV6-5 | . | CASSLSRGEQFF | TGTGCCAGCAGTCTCAGCCGGGGTGAGCAGTTCTTC
TRBD1 | TRBJ1-4 | TRBV5-5 | . | CASSATGGPNEKLFF | TGTGCCAGCAGCGCGACAGGGGGACCGAATGAAAAACTGTTTTTT
. | TRBJ2-1 | TRBV29-1 | few | CSVEEKSGSYNEQFF | TGCAGCGTTGAAGAGAAGTCAGGCTCCTACAATGAGCAGTTCTTC
. | TRBJ1-1 | TRBV5-5 | . | CASSFAATNTEAFF | TGTGCCAGCAGCTTCGCAGCCACGAACACTGAAGCTTTCTTT
TRBD2 | TRBJ2-2 | TRBV12-3/TRBV12-4 | many | CASSLLAGGHTGELFF | TGTGCCAGCAGTTTGCTAGCGGGAGGTCACACCGGGGAGCTGTTTTTT
TRBD1 | TRBJ1-3 | TRBV7-9 | few | CASSLAQGGFSGNTIYF | TGTGCCAGCAGCTTAGCACAGGGGGGCTTCTCTGGAAACACCATATATTTT
. | TRBJ2-2 | TRBV11-2 | few | CASSLDSVAGRNTGELFF | TGTGCCAGCAGCTTAGATTCGGTCGCCGGGAGAAACACCGGGGAGCTGTTTTTT
. | TRBJ2-2 | TRBV27 | many | CASSLFRGQNTGELFF | TGTGCCAGCAGTTTATTCCGGGGGCAGAACACCGGGGAGCTGTTTTTT
. | TRBJ2-5 | TRBV20-1 | many | CSARDPRSAETQYF | TGCAGTGCTAGAGACCCCCGTTCGGCAGAGACCCAGTACTTC
. | TRBJ2-2 | TRBV5-1 | few | CASSLTVTGELFF | TGCGCCAGCAGCTTAACAGTTACCGGGGAGCTGTTTTTT
. | TRBJ2-7 | TRBV3-1 | many | CASREDSGSGEQYF | TGTGCCAGCAGGGAGGACTCAGGGAGCGGGGAGCAGTACTTC
. | TRBJ2-5 | TRBV10-3 | . | CATRGRGIETQYF | TGTGCCACCCGGGGCAGGGGTATTGAGACCCAGTACTTC
. | TRBJ2-2 | TRBV10-3 | . | CAISISHLTGELFF | TGTGCCATCAGTATAAGTCATCTCACCGGGGAGCTGTTTTTT
. | TRBJ2-7 | TRBV11-2 | few | CASSSDGYEQYF | TGTGCCAGCAGTTCGGACGGTTACGAGCAGTACTTC
. | TRBJ1-2 | TRBV5-4 | few | CASTDAIRYGYTF | TGTGCCAGCACGGACGCGATACGCTATGGCTACACCTTC
. | TRBJ2-1 | TRBV7-9 | few | CASSLPGSSYNEQFF | TGTGCCAGCAGCTTACCGGGAAGCTCCTACAATGAGCAGTTCTTC
TRBD2 | TRBJ2-1 | TRBV3-1 | once | CASSQLAGGLASSYNEQFF | TGTGCCAGCAGCCAACTAGCGGGGGGGCTTGCGAGCTCCTACAATGAGCAGTTCTTC
. | TRBJ2-7 | TRBV12-3/TRBV12-4 | . | CASSPNHYEQYF | TGTGCCAGCAGTCCCAACCACTACGAGCAGTACTTC
TRBD2 | TRBJ2-5 | TRBV7-9 | . | CASSLGTSGPQETQYF | TGTGCCAGCAGCTTAGGGACTAGCGGACCACAAGAGACCCAGTACTTC
. | TRBJ1-1 | TRBV28 | many | CASLLKATEAFF | TGTGCCAGCCTCTTAAAAGCCACTGAAGCTTTCTTT
. | TRBJ2-3 | TRBV29-1 | few | CSASWVTDTQYF | TGCAGCGCTTCCTGGGTTACAGATACGCAGTATTTT
TRBD2 | TRBJ2-2 | TRBV20-1 | . | CSARAGGAVTGELFF | TGCAGTGCGCGAGCCGGGGGGGCGGTCACCGGGGAGCTGTTTTTT
. | TRBJ2-1 | TRBV7-3 | many | CASSLEPFYNEQFF | TGTGCCAGCAGCTTAGAGCCCTTCTACAATGAGCAGTTCTTC
TRBD2 | TRBJ2-1 | TRBV10-3 | many | CAISDRSGMVSEQFF | TGTGCCATCAGTGATCGTAGCGGGATGGTCTCTGAGCAGTTCTTC
. | TRBJ2-7 | TRBV19 | . | CASSRNTAEQYF | TGTGCCAGTAGTAGGAATACAGCCGAGCAGTACTTC
. | TRBJ2-6 | TRBV12-3/TRBV12-4 | . | CASSTLVGAISGANVLTF | TGTGCCAGCAGTACACTAGTGGGGGCGATCTCTGGGGCCAACGTCCTGACTTTC
TRBD2 | TRBJ2-5 | TRBV12-3/TRBV12-4 | few | CASSESGSGETQYF | TGTGCCAGCAGTGAAAGCGGGAGTGGTGAGACCCAGTACTTC
. | TRBJ2-2 | TRBV7-7 | few | CASSEDRNTGELFF | TGTGCTAGCAGCGAGGACAGGAACACCGGGGAGCTGTTTTTT
. | TRBJ1-4 | TRBV6-6 | . | CASSYSKSNKVPGGEKLFF | TGTGCCAGCAGTTACTCGAAGTCAAACAAGGTTCCAGGAGGAGAAAAACTGTTTTTT
. | TRBJ1-5 | TRBV5-1 | . | CASSPNPWDQPQHF | TGCGCCAGCAGCCCGAACCCCTGGGATCAGCCCCAGCATTTT
. | TRBJ2-7 | TRBV2 | many | CASSPSHEQYF | TGTGCCAGCAGCCCCTCCCACGAGCAGTACTTC
TRBD2 | TRBJ2-1 | TRBV6-5 | . | CASKILAGAYNEQFF | TGTGCCAGCAAGATCCTAGCGGGGGCGTACAATGAGCAGTTCTTC
. | TRBJ1-4 | TRBV7-9 | many | CASSLGGREKLFF | TGTGCCAGCAGCTTAGGCGGTAGGGAAAAACTGTTTTTT
. | TRBJ1-1 | TRBV27 | . | CASNEAAFMNTEAFF | TGTGCCAGCAATGAGGCGGCCTTCATGAACACTGAAGCTTTCTTT
TRBD2 | TRBJ2-2 | TRBV2 | once | CASSRTSGRPSGSGELFF | TGTGCCAGCAGCCGGACTAGCGGGAGGCCCTCGGGGTCCGGGGAGCTGTTTTTT
. | TRBJ1-6 | TRBV27 | . | CASRPAQYNSPLHF | TGTGCCAGCAGGCCGGCTCAGTATAATTCACCCCTCCACTTT
. | TRBJ2-7 | TRBV7-3 | many | CASSLTASSYEQYF | TGTGCCAGCAGCTTAACAGCGAGCTCCTACGAGCAGTACTTC
. | TRBJ1-1 | TRBV11-3 | . | CASTLAPSNTEAFF | TGTGCCAGCACCTTAGCCCCAAGTAACACTGAAGCTTTCTTT
TRBD1 | TRBJ2-3 | TRBV25-1 | . | CASSLGTGLTDTQYF | TGTGCCAGCAGTCTCGGGACAGGCCTCACAGATACGCAGTATTTT
. | TRBJ2-5 | TRBV3-1 | . | CASSHPQGETQYF | TGTGCCAGCAGCCACCCCCAGGGAGAGACCCAGTACTTC
TRBD1 | TRBJ1-3 | TRBV14 | many | CASSRLRQGAFSGNTIYF | TGTGCCAGCAGCCGACTCAGACAGGGGGCCTTCTCTGGAAACACCATATATTTT
. | TRBJ2-2 | TRBV14 | few | CASSPRPGLNTGELFF | TGTGCCAGCAGCCCTCGGCCTGGGCTCAACACCGGGGAGCTGTTTTTT
. | TRBJ1-5 | TRBV3-1 | many | CASSTGERQPQHF | TGTGCCAGCAGTACGGGGGAAAGACAGCCCCAGCATTTT
. | TRBJ1-1 | TRBV20-1 | many | CSARDNFWALHTEAFF | TGCAGTGCTAGAGACAACTTCTGGGCCCTGCACACTGAAGCTTTCTTT